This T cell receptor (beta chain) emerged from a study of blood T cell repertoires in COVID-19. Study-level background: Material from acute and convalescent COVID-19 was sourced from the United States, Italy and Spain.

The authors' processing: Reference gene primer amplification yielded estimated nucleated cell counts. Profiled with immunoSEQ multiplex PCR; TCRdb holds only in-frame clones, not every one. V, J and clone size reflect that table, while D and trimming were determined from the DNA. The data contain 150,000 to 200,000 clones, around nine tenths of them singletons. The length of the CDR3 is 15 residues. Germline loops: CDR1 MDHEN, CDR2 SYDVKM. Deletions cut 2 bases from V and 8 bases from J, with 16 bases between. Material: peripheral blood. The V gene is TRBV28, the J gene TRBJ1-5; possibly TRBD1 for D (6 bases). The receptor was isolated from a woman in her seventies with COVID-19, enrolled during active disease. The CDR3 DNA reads TGTGCCAGCAGTTTAACCGTCACAGGGTTGAAGCCCCAGCATTTT. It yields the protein CASSLTVTGLKPQHF.